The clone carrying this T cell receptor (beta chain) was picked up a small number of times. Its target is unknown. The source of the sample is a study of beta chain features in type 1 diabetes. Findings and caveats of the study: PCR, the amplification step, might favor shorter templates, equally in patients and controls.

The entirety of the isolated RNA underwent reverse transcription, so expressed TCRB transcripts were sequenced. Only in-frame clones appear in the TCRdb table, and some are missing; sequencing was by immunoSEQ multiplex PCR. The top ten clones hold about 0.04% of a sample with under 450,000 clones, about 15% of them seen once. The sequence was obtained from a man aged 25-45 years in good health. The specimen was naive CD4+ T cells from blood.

The CDR3 DNA sequence: TGTGCCAGCAGCCATTACCGGAATCGGCTCTCCGAGCAGTACTTC. Encoded protein: CASSHYRNRLSEQYF. This chain links TRBV14 with TRBJ2-7; D unresolved. V was clipped by 3 bases and J by 6 bases, with 18 bases between them. The CDR3 has 15 residues. Germline V lookup: CDR1 SGHDN, CDR2 FVKESK.